This T cell receptor beta chain is drawn from a study of shared clonotypes between healthy human individuals. The V end lost 3 bases, the J end lost 2 bases, and 11 bases lay between the germline ends. Germline CDR1 SGHRS, CDR2 YFSETQ. CDR3 size: 15 residues. This was a deep-level run. In the authors' methods: ImmunoSEQ gave junction-only sequences without quality scores, so filtering differed. Data came from immunoSEQ multiplex PCR; TCRdb stores just in-frame clones and leaves some out. V and J calls and clone size are those listed in that table; D and trimming were worked out from the DNA. The sample includes about 820,000 clones, around 93% of them seen just once. CD8 cells regarded as naive lacked CD45RO, were positively chosen for CCR7, and omitted terminally differentiated effector memory CD45RA+ cells.

The chain employs TRBV5-1 and TRBJ2-2; D possibly corresponds to TRBD2 (5 bases). The sequenced sample was naive CD8+ T cells sorted from blood. The sequence was collected from a man aged 25 to 40 in good health. CDR3 sequence reads: CASSSRVGNTGELFF. CDR3 bases: TGCGCCAGCAGCTCGCGGGTAGGAAACACCGGGGAGCTGTTTTTT.